This T cell receptor (beta chain) was retrieved from a study of T cell repertoires in cytomegalovirus infection. Study at large: HLA-C-restricted CMV epitopes, recently identified, and well-studied HLA-B-restricted ones were used by the study. Public TCR beta signatures were indicative of both CMV infection and a matching HLA type.

Per germline, CDR1 MDHEN and CDR2 SYDVKM. V trimming: 6 bases; J trimming: 7 bases; junction bases outside the gene matches: 12. The CDR3 contains 16 residues. One entry per CDR3 protein, called by TCRdb with MiXCR from the reads. The repertoire holds 650,000 to 850,000 distinct CDR3 sequences, with almost 30% as singletons. This clonotype was detected a few times. Its antigen is not identified. Study observations and caveats: There were HLA-C-restricted CMV-specific TCR beta clonotypes dominating the ex vivo response.

The rearrangement uses TRBV28 and TRBJ2-1; 10 nucleotides agree with TRBD2. The sequencing used cultured CD8+ T cells from PBMCs, collected from culture after CMV antigen stimulation. The sequence was obtained from a human donor in good health (CMV status not recorded). Some clones in this sample may be carry-over from other donors' samples. The CDR3 nucleotides are TGTGCCAGCAGGCGCTTAGCGGGGGGCCAGGGGAATGAGCAGTTCTTC. Translating gives CASRRLAGGQGNEQFF.